The entry below describes one T cell receptor (beta chain). Symptom resolution, clearance, or two negative PCRs marked the recovered donors of Cohort 3. Per germline, CDR1 SGHAT and CDR2 FQNNGV. Trimming cost V 0 bases and J 1 base, with 4 bases left between them. This CDR3 has 14 amino acids. This specimen comes from a study of blood T cell repertoires in COVID-19. Generated by immunoSEQ multiplex PCR, the TCRdb table keeps only in-frame clones and is missing some. The sample holds 170,000 or so clones, 85% seen once. Sequencing used PBMCs or T cells enriched from blood (not recorded which). This chain connects TRBV11-2 to TRBJ1-5; D is uncertain. This receptor was obtained from a man aged 35-49 years who had recovered from COVID-19. CDR3: CASSLDGSNQPQHF. CDR3 nucleotides: TGTGCCAGCAGCTTAGACGGGAGCAATCAGCCCCAGCATTTT.